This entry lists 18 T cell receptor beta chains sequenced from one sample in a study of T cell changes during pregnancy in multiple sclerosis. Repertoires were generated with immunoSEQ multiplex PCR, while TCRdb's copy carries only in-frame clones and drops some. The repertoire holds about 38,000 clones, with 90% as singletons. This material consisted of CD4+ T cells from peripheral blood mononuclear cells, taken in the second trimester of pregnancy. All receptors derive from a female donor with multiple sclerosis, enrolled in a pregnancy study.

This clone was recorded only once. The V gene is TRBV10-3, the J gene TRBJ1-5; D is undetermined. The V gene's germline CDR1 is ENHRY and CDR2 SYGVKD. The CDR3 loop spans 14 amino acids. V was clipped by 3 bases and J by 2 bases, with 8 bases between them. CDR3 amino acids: CAISEAVGNQPQHF. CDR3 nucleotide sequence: TGTGCCATCAGTGAAGCTGTCGGCAATCAGCCCCAGCATTTT.

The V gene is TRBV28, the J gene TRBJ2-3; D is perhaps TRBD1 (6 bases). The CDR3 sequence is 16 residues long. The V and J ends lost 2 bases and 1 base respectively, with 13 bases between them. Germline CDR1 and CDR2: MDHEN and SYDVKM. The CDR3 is CASSLGSDRRTDTQYF. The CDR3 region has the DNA TGTGCCAGCAGTTTAGGCTCGGACAGACGCACAGATACGCAGTATTTT.

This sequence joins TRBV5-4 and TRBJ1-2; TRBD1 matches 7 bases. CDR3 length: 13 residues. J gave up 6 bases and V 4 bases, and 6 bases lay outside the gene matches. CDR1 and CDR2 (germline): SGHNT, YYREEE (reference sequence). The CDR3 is CASSLRTGDGYTF. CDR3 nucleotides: TGTGCCAGCAGCCTGAGGACAGGAGATGGCTACACCTTC.

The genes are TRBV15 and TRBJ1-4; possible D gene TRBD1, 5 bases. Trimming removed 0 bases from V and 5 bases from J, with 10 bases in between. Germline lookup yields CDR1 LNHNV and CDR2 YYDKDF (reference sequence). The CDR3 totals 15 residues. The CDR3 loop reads CATSRDRTYNEKLFF. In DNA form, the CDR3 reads TGTGCCACCAGCAGAGACCGGACATACAATGAAAAACTGTTTTTT.

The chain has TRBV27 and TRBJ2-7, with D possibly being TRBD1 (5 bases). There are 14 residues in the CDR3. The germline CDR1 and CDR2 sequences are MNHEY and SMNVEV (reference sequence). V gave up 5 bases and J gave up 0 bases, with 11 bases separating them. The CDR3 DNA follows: TGTGCCAGCAGTGACAGTGTTGACTCCTACGAGCAGTACTTC. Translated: CASSDSVDSYEQYF.

The CDR3 coding sequence is TGCAGCGTTGTTAGGTCCCTAAGCGGGAGTAGAAACAATGAGCAGTTCTTC. Translating gives CSVVRSLSGSRNNEQFF. The chain joins TRBV29-1 to TRBJ2-1, with 8 bases that match TRBD2. J gave up 5 bases and V 4 bases, and 16 bases lay outside the gene matches. The CDR3 spans 17 residues. CDR1 and CDR2 (germline): SQVTM, ANQGSEA.

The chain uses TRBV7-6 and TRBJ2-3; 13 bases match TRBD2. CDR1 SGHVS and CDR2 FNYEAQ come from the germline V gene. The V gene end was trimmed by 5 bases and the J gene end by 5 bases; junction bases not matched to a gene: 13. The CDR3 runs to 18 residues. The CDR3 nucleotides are TGTGCCAGCAGCCTAAGGACTAGCGGGAGAAGGAGGGTAGATACGCAGTATTTT. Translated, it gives CASSLRTSGRRRVDTQYF.

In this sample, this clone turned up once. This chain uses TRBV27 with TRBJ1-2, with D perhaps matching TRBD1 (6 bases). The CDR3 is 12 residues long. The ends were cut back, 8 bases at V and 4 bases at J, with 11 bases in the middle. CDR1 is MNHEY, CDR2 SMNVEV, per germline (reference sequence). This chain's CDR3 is CASSATGYGYTF. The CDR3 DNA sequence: TGTGCCAGCTCCGCGACAGGCTATGGCTACACCTTC.

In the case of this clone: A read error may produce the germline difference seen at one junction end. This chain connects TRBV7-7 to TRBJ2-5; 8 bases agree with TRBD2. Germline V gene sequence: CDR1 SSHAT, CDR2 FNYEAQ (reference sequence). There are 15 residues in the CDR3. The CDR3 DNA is TGTGCTAGCAGCCCGACCGGGAGGGCCGGGGAGACCCAGTACTTC. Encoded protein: CASSPTGRAGETQYF.

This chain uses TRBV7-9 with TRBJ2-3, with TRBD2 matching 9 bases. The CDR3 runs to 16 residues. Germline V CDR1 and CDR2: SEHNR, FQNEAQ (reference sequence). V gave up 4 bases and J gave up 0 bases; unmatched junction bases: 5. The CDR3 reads CASSSLLAGSTDTQYF. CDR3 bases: TGTGCCAGCAGCTCCCTACTAGCGGGTAGCACAGATACGCAGTATTTT.

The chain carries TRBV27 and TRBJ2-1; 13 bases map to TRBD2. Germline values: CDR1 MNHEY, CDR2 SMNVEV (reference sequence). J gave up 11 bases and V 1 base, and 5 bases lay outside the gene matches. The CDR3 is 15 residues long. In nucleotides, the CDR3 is TGTGCCAGCAGTTTATTCAGACTAGCGGGGGGAAAGCAGTTCTTC. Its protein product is CASSLFRLAGGKQFF.

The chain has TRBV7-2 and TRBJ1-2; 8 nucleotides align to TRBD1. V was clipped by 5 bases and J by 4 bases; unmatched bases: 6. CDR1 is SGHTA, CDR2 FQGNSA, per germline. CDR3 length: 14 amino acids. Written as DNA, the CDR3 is TGTGCCAGCAGCCCAGGGGGCGTCGGCTATGGCTACACCTTC. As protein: CASSPGGVGYGYTF.

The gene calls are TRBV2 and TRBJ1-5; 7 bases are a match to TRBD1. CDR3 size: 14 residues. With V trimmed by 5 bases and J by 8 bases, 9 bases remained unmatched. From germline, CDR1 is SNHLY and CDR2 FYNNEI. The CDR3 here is CASSQRQGSEPQHF. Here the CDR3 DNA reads TGTGCCAGCAGTCAACGACAGGGATCGGAGCCCCAGCATTTT.

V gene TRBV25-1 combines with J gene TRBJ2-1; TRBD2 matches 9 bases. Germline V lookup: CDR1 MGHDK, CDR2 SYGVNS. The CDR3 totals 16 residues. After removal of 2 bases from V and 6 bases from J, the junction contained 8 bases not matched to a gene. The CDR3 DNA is TGTGCCAGCAGTGAAACAAGACTAGCGGCCGCCAATGAGCAGTTCTTC. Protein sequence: CASSETRLAAANEQFF.

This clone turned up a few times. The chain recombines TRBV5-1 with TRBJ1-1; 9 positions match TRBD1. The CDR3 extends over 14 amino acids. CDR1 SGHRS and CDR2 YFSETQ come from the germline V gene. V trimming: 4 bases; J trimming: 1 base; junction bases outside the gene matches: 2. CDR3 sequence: CASSQDRGNTEAFF. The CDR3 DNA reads TGCGCCAGCAGCCAGGACAGGGGGAACACTGAAGCTTTCTTT.

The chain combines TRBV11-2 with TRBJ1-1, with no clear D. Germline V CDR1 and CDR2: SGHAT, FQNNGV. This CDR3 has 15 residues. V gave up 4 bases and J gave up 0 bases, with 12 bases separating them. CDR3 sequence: CASSSPREMNTEAFF. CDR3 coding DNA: TGTGCCAGCAGCTCCCCAAGGGAGATGAACACTGAAGCTTTCTTT.

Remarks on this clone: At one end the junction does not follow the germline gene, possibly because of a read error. The CDR3 loop is CASSLERYGEQYF. In nucleotides, the CDR3 is TGTGCTAGCAGCTTAGAACGGTACGGCGAGCAGTACTTC. The rearrangement joins TRBV7-7 to TRBJ2-7; D gene ambiguous. The CDR3 is made up of 13 amino acids. Germline CDR1 is SSHAT and CDR2 is FNYEAQ (reference sequence). The whole variable domain, filled in from reference TRBV7-7 and TRBJ2-7, reads GAGVSQSPRYKVTKRGQDVTLRCDPISSHATLYWYQQALGQGPEFLTYFNYEAQPDKSGLPSDRFSAERPEGSISTLTIQRTEQRDSAMYRCASSLERYGEQYFGPGTRLTVT.

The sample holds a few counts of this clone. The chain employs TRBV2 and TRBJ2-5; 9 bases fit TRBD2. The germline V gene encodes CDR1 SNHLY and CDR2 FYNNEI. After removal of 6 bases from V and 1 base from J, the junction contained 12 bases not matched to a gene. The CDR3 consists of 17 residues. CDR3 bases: TGTGCCAGCAGGTCCCTAGCGGGATTGATTTTCCAAGAGACCCAGTACTTC. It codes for CASRSLAGLIFQETQYF. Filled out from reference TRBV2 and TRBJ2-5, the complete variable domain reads EPEVTQTPSHQVTQMGQEVILRCVPISNHLYFYWYRQILGQKVEFLVSFYNNEISEKSEIFDDQFSVERPDGSNFTLKIRSTKLEDSAMYFCASRSLAGLIFQETQYFGPGTRLLVL.